A single sample gave rise to the 9 T cell receptor beta chains below, sequenced in a study of beta chain features in type 1 diabetes. The entirety of the isolated RNA underwent reverse transcription, so expressed TCRB transcripts were sequenced. Some clones are missing from TCRdb's copy, which holds only in-frame ones; the method was immunoSEQ multiplex PCR. Here the sample spans 360,000 or so clones, less than 20% being singletons. The source material was naive CD4+ T cells from blood. The receptors stem from a woman between 18 and 29 years old in good health.

V is TRBV5-1 and J is TRBJ2-1; no firm D call. The V gene lost 0 bases and the J gene lost 5 bases, with 12 bases spanning the gap. Germline V gene sequence: CDR1 SGHRS, CDR2 YFSETQ. There are 15 residues in the CDR3. CDR3 DNA: TGCGCCAGCAGCTTGGCCCCTGGCTTGCACAATGAGCAGTTCTTC. Residues: CASSLAPGLHNEQFF.

The chain carries TRBV9 and TRBJ2-1; weak D call: TRBD1 (5 bases). The ends were cut back, 10 bases at V and 6 bases at J, with 14 bases in the middle. The CDR3 contains 12 residues. Germline V gene sequence: CDR1 SGDLS, CDR2 YYNGEE. The CDR3 DNA reads TGTGCCGTTCCAGGAAGGGGCAATGAGCAGTTCTTC. This encodes CAVPGRGNEQFF. Supplemented by reference TRBV9 and TRBJ2-1, the full variable domain reads DSGVTQTPKHLITATGQRVTLRCSPRSGDLSVYWYQQSLDQGLQFLIQYYNGEERAKGNILERFSAQQFPDLHSELNLSSLELGDSALYFCAVPGRGNEQFFGPGTRLTVL.

This clone was counted between two and nine times. The chain recombines TRBV5-1 with TRBJ2-7; perhaps TRBD2 as D (5 bases). This CDR3 comprises 15 residues. Germline CDR1 reads SGHRS; CDR2 reads YFSETQ. Trimming removed 3 bases from V and 2 bases from J, with 15 bases in between. CDR3 protein: CASSSLGNFTYEQYF. Here the CDR3 DNA reads TGCGCCAGCAGCTCACTCGGGAACTTTACCTACGAGCAGTACTTC.

This clone was counted between two and nine times. This rearrangement joins TRBV9 to TRBJ2-5; the D gene is possibly TRBD1 (5 bases). Germline values: CDR1 SGDLS, CDR2 YYNGEE. CDR3 length: 16 amino acids. The ends were cut back, 0 bases at V and 2 bases at J, with 14 bases in the middle. CDR3 nucleotides: TGTGCCAGCAGCGTAGGCGGACAAACCAGTCAAGAGACCCAGTACTTC. It encodes CASSVGGQTSQETQYF.

The chain combines TRBV9 with TRBJ2-7; 7 positions match TRBD2. Germline CDR1 is SGDLS and CDR2 is YYNGEE. The CDR3 has 14 amino acids. J was trimmed by 2 bases and V by 3 bases; bases with no gene match: 5. The CDR3 DNA follows: TGTGCCAGCAGCGCCGGGAGGAGCGCCTACGAGCAGTACTTC. Protein product: CASSAGRSAYEQYF.

This clone occurred a few times. The V call is TRBV2, the J call TRBJ1-5, with 7 positions matching TRBD1. Germline V lookup: CDR1 SNHLY, CDR2 FYNNEI. This CDR3 comprises 15 residues. With 0 bases clipped from V and 6 bases from J, the junction kept 5 bases outside the gene matches. The CDR3 loop is CASSEAQTGFQPQHF. CDR3 nucleotides: TGTGCCAGCAGTGAAGCTCAGACAGGGTTTCAGCCCCAGCATTTT.

A few counts support this clone. V usage is TRBV7-2 and J usage is TRBJ2-3; 8 bases line up with TRBD2. The CDR3 is 14 residues long. Unmatched junction bases numbered 5, after V lost 4 bases and J lost 5 bases. Germline CDR1 SGHTA, CDR2 FQGNSA. The CDR3 coding sequence is TGTGCCAGCAGCTCAGGACTAGCAATAGATACGCAGTATTTT. Its translation is CASSSGLAIDTQYF.

This clone was seen a handful of times. The chain couples TRBV5-1 to TRBJ1-1, with 7 bases fitting TRBD1. V was clipped by 2 bases and J by 5 bases; unmatched bases: 9. CDR1 and CDR2 from the germline V gene are SGHRS and YFSETQ. This CDR3 region has 15 residues. The DNA for the CDR3 is TGCGCCAGCAGCTTTTCTTCACAGGGGAAGACTGAAGCTTTCTTT. It encodes CASSFSSQGKTEAFF.

The rearrangement links TRBV27 to TRBJ1-5; 9 nucleotides line up with TRBD1. Germline values: CDR1 MNHEY, CDR2 SMNVEV (reference sequence). The CDR3 has 16 amino acids. J was trimmed by 4 bases and V by 3 bases; bases with no gene match: 7. CDR3 DNA sequence: TGTGCCAGCAGTTTCCTTTACAGGGGGCGAAATCAGCCCCAGCATTTT. Its protein is CASSFLYRGRNQPQHF.